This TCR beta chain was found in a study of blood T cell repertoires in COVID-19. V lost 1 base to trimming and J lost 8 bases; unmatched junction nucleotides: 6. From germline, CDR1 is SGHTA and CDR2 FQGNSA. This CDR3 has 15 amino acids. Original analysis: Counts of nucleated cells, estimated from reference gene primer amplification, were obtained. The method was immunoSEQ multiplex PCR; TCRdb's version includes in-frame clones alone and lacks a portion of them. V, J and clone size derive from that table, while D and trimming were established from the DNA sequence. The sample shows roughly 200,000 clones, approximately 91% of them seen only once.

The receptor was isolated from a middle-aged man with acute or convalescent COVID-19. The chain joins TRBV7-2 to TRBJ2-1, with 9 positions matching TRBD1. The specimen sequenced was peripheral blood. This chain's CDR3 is CASSLDRGLWDEQFF. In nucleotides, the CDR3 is TGTGCCAGCAGCTTAGACAGGGGGCTATGGGATGAGCAGTTCTTC.